These T cell receptor beta chains were read from a single sample in a study of blood T cell repertoires in COVID-19. Assay: immunoSEQ multiplex PCR; the TCRdb copy retains only in-frame clones and omits some. The repertoire consists of approximately 160,000 clones, with about 81% occurring once and the leading ten covering roughly 11%. The sequencing sample was made of peripheral blood. The receptors were gathered from a man aged 60-69 years with active or convalescent COVID-19. Both conserved end residues are part of each CDR3. Each record gives: CDR3 protein, CDR3 DNA, D gene, J gene, V gene, clone size. A D gene is named only where the DNA matches it firmly. The listing skips clone size in some rows; elsewhere it reads once, few, many or a size class.

CDR3aa: CASSQVRGGYNEQFF; CDR3nt: TGCGCCAGCAGCCAAGTAAGGGGCGGCTACAATGAGCAGTTCTTC; d_gene: -; j_gene: TRBJ2-1; v_gene: TRBV4-1; abundance: -
CDR3aa: CASSSPGGETQYF; CDR3nt: TGTGCCAGCAGCTCGCCAGGGGGGGAGACCCAGTACTTC; d_gene: -; j_gene: TRBJ2-5; v_gene: TRBV5-5; abundance: -
CDR3aa: CASSLNRGGQPQHF; CDR3nt: TGTGCCAGCAGCTTAAACAGGGGAGGACAGCCCCAGCATTTT; d_gene: TRBD1; j_gene: TRBJ1-5; v_gene: TRBV7-3; abundance: -
CDR3aa: CASSPVPYEQYF; CDR3nt: TGTGCCAGCAGCCCGGTTCCCTACGAGCAGTACTTC; d_gene: -; j_gene: TRBJ2-7; v_gene: TRBV7-8; abundance: -
CDR3aa: CATRGTANTGELFF; CDR3nt: TGTGCCACAAGGGGGACCGCAAACACCGGGGAGCTGTTTTTT; d_gene: -; j_gene: TRBJ2-2; v_gene: TRBV24-1; abundance: few
CDR3aa: CASSLYQPTTTEAFF; CDR3nt: TGTGCCAGCAGCTTATATCAACCCACTACGACTGAAGCTTTCTTT; d_gene: -; j_gene: TRBJ1-1; v_gene: TRBV13; abundance: -
CDR3aa: CASSLSGDSYEQYF; CDR3nt: TGTGCCAGCAGCCTTAGCGGGGATTCCTACGAGCAGTACTTC; d_gene: TRBD2; j_gene: TRBJ2-7; v_gene: TRBV5-4; abundance: -
CDR3aa: CASSRLDKSHGYTF; CDR3nt: TGTGCCAGCAGCCGCCTCGACAAGTCCCATGGCTACACCTTC; d_gene: -; j_gene: TRBJ1-2; v_gene: TRBV3-1/TRBV3-2; abundance: -
CDR3aa: CATSDRGLNSPLHF; CDR3nt: TGTGCCACCTCAGACAGGGGGCTTAATTCACCCCTCCACTTT; d_gene: TRBD1; j_gene: TRBJ1-6; v_gene: TRBV27; abundance: -
CDR3aa: CASSPRRGNEKLFF; CDR3nt: TGTGCCAGCTCACCACGCAGGGGTAATGAAAAACTGTTTTTT; d_gene: -; j_gene: TRBJ1-4; v_gene: TRBV18; abundance: -
CDR3aa: CASSLWDSTYEQYF; CDR3nt: TGCGCCAGCAGCTTGTGGGACAGCACCTACGAGCAGTACTTC; d_gene: TRBD1; j_gene: TRBJ2-7; v_gene: TRBV5-1; abundance: -
CDR3aa: CASSLAGSYTF; CDR3nt: TGTGCCAGCAGTTTAGCGGGCAGCTACACCTTC; d_gene: -; j_gene: TRBJ1-2; v_gene: TRBV12-3/TRBV12-4; abundance: -
CDR3aa: CASSPGDRVSGNTIYF; CDR3nt: TGCGCCAGCAGCCCCGGAGACCGGGTCTCTGGAAACACCATATATTTT; d_gene: -; j_gene: TRBJ1-3; v_gene: TRBV5-1; abundance: -
CDR3aa: CASSFGGVGAEAFF; CDR3nt: TGTGCCAGCAGTTTTGGCGGGGTTGGCGCTGAAGCTTTCTTT; d_gene: -; j_gene: TRBJ1-1; v_gene: TRBV27; abundance: few
CDR3aa: CASKARGNEQFF; CDR3nt: TGTGCCAGTAAGGCTAGGGGGAATGAGCAGTTCTTC; d_gene: -; j_gene: TRBJ2-1; v_gene: TRBV19; abundance: -
CDR3aa: CASGPQGANYGYTF; CDR3nt: TGTGCCAGCGGACCCCAGGGGGCTAACTATGGCTACACCTTC; d_gene: TRBD1; j_gene: TRBJ1-2; v_gene: TRBV11-2; abundance: -
CDR3aa: CASSLLGGTGKGPQHF; CDR3nt: TGTGCCAGCAGCCTTCTCGGGGGGACGGGGAAGGGGCCCCAGCATTTT; d_gene: -; j_gene: TRBJ1-5; v_gene: TRBV6-6; abundance: -
CDR3aa: CASSPGLSYEQYF; CDR3nt: TGTGCCAGCAGCCCAGGATTATCCTACGAGCAGTACTTC; d_gene: -; j_gene: TRBJ2-7; v_gene: TRBV28; abundance: once
CDR3aa: CASSLRGGAYNEQFF; CDR3nt: TGTGCCAGCAGCTTACGCGGGGGCGCTTACAATGAGCAGTTCTTC; d_gene: -; j_gene: TRBJ2-1; v_gene: TRBV11-1; abundance: -
CDR3aa: CASSQTGNYGYTF; CDR3nt: TGTGCCAGCAGCCAAACAGGGAACTATGGCTACACCTTC; d_gene: -; j_gene: TRBJ1-2; v_gene: TRBV7-9; abundance: -
CDR3aa: CASSHGPGQSGDTQYF; CDR3nt: TGTGCCAGCAGCCACGGACCGGGACAATCGGGGGATACGCAGTATTTT; d_gene: -; j_gene: TRBJ2-3; v_gene: TRBV4-2; abundance: -
CDR3aa: CASSGRLAGSYEQYF; CDR3nt: TGTGCCAGCAGTGGACGACTAGCGGGGTCCTACGAGCAGTACTTC; d_gene: TRBD2; j_gene: TRBJ2-7; v_gene: TRBV25-1; abundance: -
CDR3aa: CASSQVLAGGLHTDTQYF; CDR3nt: TGTGCCAGCAGCCAAGTTTTAGCGGGAGGACTTCACACAGATACGCAGTATTTT; d_gene: TRBD2; j_gene: TRBJ2-3; v_gene: TRBV3-1/TRBV3-2; abundance: -
CDR3aa: CASSQGSPTANYGYTF; CDR3nt: TGTGCCAGCAGCCAAGGTTCCCCCACAGCTAACTATGGCTACACCTTC; d_gene: -; j_gene: TRBJ1-2; v_gene: TRBV3-1/TRBV3-2; abundance: -
CDR3aa: CASRPGVSGITSTDTQYF; CDR3nt: TGTGCCAGCAGACCTGGCGTGTCGGGGATAACTAGCACAGATACGCAGTATTTT; d_gene: -; j_gene: TRBJ2-3; v_gene: TRBV3-1/TRBV3-2; abundance: -
CDR3aa: CASSEQGGEGYTF; CDR3nt: TGTGCCAGCAGTGAACAGGGAGGAGAGGGCTACACCTTC; d_gene: -; j_gene: TRBJ1-2; v_gene: TRBV6-1; abundance: -
CDR3aa: CASSPGQGRKLFF; CDR3nt: TGTGCCAGCAGTCCTGGACAGGGGAGAAAACTGTTTTTT; d_gene: TRBD1; j_gene: TRBJ1-4; v_gene: TRBV6-5; abundance: -
CDR3aa: CASSLGAGNYGYTF; CDR3nt: TGTGCCAGCAGTTTGGGGGCAGGCAACTATGGCTACACCTTC; d_gene: -; j_gene: TRBJ1-2; v_gene: TRBV28; abundance: -
CDR3aa: CASSGRGYRDGYTF; CDR3nt: TGCGCCAGCAGTGGGAGGGGATATCGGGATGGCTACACCTTC; d_gene: -; j_gene: TRBJ1-2; v_gene: TRBV10-2; abundance: -
CDR3aa: CASSTGLAGGNGELFF; CDR3nt: TGCGCCAGCAGCACCGGACTAGCGGGAGGTAATGGGGAGCTGTTTTTT; d_gene: TRBD2; j_gene: TRBJ2-2; v_gene: TRBV5-1; abundance: many
CDR3aa: CAISETRTGGGSPLHF; CDR3nt: TGTGCCATCAGTGAGACCAGGACAGGGGGCGGTTCACCCCTCCACTTT; d_gene: TRBD1; j_gene: TRBJ1-6; v_gene: TRBV10-3; abundance: -
CDR3aa: CASSSPELAASTDTQYF; CDR3nt: TGTGCCAGCAGCTCCCCAGAACTAGCGGCTAGCACAGATACGCAGTATTTT; d_gene: TRBD2; j_gene: TRBJ2-3; v_gene: TRBV7-9; abundance: -
CDR3aa: CASSLTTGGHQPQHF; CDR3nt: TGTGCCAGCAGCTTAACGACAGGGGGCCATCAGCCCCAGCATTTT; d_gene: TRBD1; j_gene: TRBJ1-5; v_gene: TRBV5-5; abundance: -
CDR3aa: CASSEAGTILSAQYF; CDR3nt: TGTGCCAGCAGCGAAGCCGGGACTATCCTGTCTGCGCAGTATTTT; d_gene: TRBD2; j_gene: TRBJ2-3; v_gene: TRBV3-1/TRBV3-2; abundance: -
CDR3aa: CASSGVAGGSQDTQYF; CDR3nt: TGTGCCAGCAGCGGTGTAGCGGGGGGATCGCAAGATACGCAGTATTTT; d_gene: TRBD2; j_gene: TRBJ2-3; v_gene: TRBV7-2; abundance: -
CDR3aa: CASSQDQAGLGETQYF; CDR3nt: TGCGCCAGCAGCCAAGATCAAGCGGGACTGGGAGAGACCCAGTACTTC; d_gene: TRBD2; j_gene: TRBJ2-5; v_gene: TRBV4-1; abundance: few
CDR3aa: CASSSSGGEDGYTF; CDR3nt: TGTGCCAGCAGTTCCTCAGGGGGCGAAGATGGCTACACCTTC; d_gene: TRBD1; j_gene: TRBJ1-2; v_gene: TRBV6-6; abundance: -
CDR3aa: CASSPETGVEAFF; CDR3nt: TGTGCCAGCTCACCAGAGACAGGGGTGGAAGCTTTCTTT; d_gene: TRBD1; j_gene: TRBJ1-1; v_gene: TRBV18; abundance: -
CDR3aa: CASSFRGSNLYGYTF; CDR3nt: TGTGCCAGCAGCTTCCGCGGCTCAAATCTCTATGGCTACACCTTC; d_gene: -; j_gene: TRBJ1-2; v_gene: TRBV5-6; abundance: -
CDR3aa: CASSYSGAEVEKLFF; CDR3nt: TGTGCCAGCAGTTACTCGGGGGCGGAAGTTGAAAAACTGTTTTTT; d_gene: -; j_gene: TRBJ1-4; v_gene: TRBV6-8; abundance: -
CDR3aa: CASSVGEISGANVLTF; CDR3nt: TGTGCCAGCAGCGTAGGGGAGATCTCTGGGGCCAACGTCCTGACTTTC; d_gene: -; j_gene: TRBJ2-6; v_gene: TRBV9; abundance: -
CDR3aa: CASSLGGGINQPQHF; CDR3nt: TGTGCCAGCAGCTTGGGAGGGGGCATCAATCAGCCCCAGCATTTT; d_gene: TRBD1; j_gene: TRBJ1-5; v_gene: TRBV5-5; abundance: -
CDR3aa: CASRDGARDQPQHF; CDR3nt: TGTGCCAGCAGGGATGGGGCTCGCGATCAGCCCCAGCATTTT; d_gene: -; j_gene: TRBJ1-5; v_gene: TRBV2; abundance: -
CDR3aa: CSARPGDEQFF; CDR3nt: TGCAGTGCTAGACCGGGGGATGAGCAGTTCTTC; d_gene: -; j_gene: TRBJ2-1; v_gene: TRBV20-1; abundance: -
CDR3aa: CSVQSRLNTGELFF; CDR3nt: TGCAGCGTTCAGAGCAGACTTAACACCGGGGAGCTGTTTTTT; d_gene: -; j_gene: TRBJ2-2; v_gene: TRBV29-1; abundance: -
CDR3aa: CASSPGGTGLYEQYF; CDR3nt: TGCGCCAGCAGCCCCGGAGGGACAGGGTTGTACGAGCAGTACTTC; d_gene: TRBD1; j_gene: TRBJ2-7; v_gene: TRBV5-1; abundance: -
CDR3aa: CASSLVLRGQGGEQYF; CDR3nt: TGCGCCAGCAGCTTGGTGCTTCGGGGACAGGGCGGCGAGCAGTACTTC; d_gene: TRBD1; j_gene: TRBJ2-7; v_gene: TRBV5-1; abundance: -
CDR3aa: CASRGHSGEKLFF; CDR3nt: TGTGCCAGCAGGGGTCATTCGGGGGAAAAACTGTTTTTT; d_gene: -; j_gene: TRBJ1-4; v_gene: TRBV2; abundance: -